The 9 T cell receptor beta chains below all came from one sample that was sequenced in a study of cytomegalovirus exposure and HLA in healthy donors. Primers for the PCR totalled 60 Vbeta and 13 Jbeta. Method: immunoSEQ multiplex PCR; TCRdb's copy keeps in-frame clones and lacks some. In the table there are approximately 110,000 clones, more than 60% of which are singletons. The sample consisted of PBMCs. The source is a woman in her sixties in good health and CMV-seropositive.

The V gene is TRBV30, the J gene TRBJ2-1, with D perhaps matching TRBD1 (6 bases). From germline, CDR1 is GTSNPN and CDR2 SVGIG (reference sequence). This CDR3 is built from 14 residues. Deletions cut 0 bases from V and 6 bases from J, with 12 bases between. The CDR3 spells CAWSVAGALNEQFF. CDR3 bases: TGTGCCTGGAGTGTAGCAGGGGCGCTCAATGAGCAGTTCTTC.

CDR3 nucleotides: TGTGCCAGCAGCAAAGACGCGCTCTCAGGGGATGGCTACACCTTC. It is translated as CASSKDALSGDGYTF. V usage is TRBV21-1 and J usage is TRBJ1-2; the DNA was not used to check the table's D call, TRBD1. TRBV21-1 is recorded as a pseudogene. CDR3 length: 15 residues.

The chain is built from TRBV30 and TRBJ2-5, with 8 positions matching TRBD1. Trimming at V came to 4 bases and at J to 4 bases, leaving 2 bases not matched to a gene. The CDR3 has 12 amino acids. The germline V gene has CDR1 GTSNPN and CDR2 SVGIG (reference sequence). The CDR3 DNA reads TGTGCCTGGACCGACAGGGGAGAGACCCAGTACTTC. Protein: CAWTDRGETQYF.

The count of this clone is one. The V call is TRBV10-2, the J call TRBJ2-1, with 7 bases that match TRBD1. The junction had 18 bases not matched to a gene; V was cut back by 8 bases and J by 5 bases. This CDR3 has 17 residues. Germline lookup yields CDR1 WSHSY and CDR2 SAAADI. In DNA form, the CDR3 reads TGCGCCAGCCAGGCCAGACAGGGCACCCTAAACAACAATGAGCAGTTCTTC. Encoded protein: CASQARQGTLNNNEQFF.

This clone appeared a few times. The chain employs TRBV2 and TRBJ1-3, with TRBD1 matching over 7 bases. The length of the CDR3 is 17 residues. V shed 6 bases, J shed 0 bases, and the junction held 11 bases outside the gene matches. Germline V gene data show CDR1 as SNHLY and CDR2 as FYNNEI. The CDR3 bases are TGTGCCAGCAGGTGGGGACAGACCCCACACTCTGGAAACACCATATATTTT. This sequence encodes CASRWGQTPHSGNTIYF.

The CDR3 DNA reads as TGTGCCAGCTCTGAGGGGGACCCAGATACGCAGTATTTT. Its protein product is CASSEGDPDTQYF. This chain joins TRBV18 and TRBJ2-3, with TRBD1 as a possible D gene (6 bases). The CDR3 length is 13 residues. CDR1 is KGHSH and CDR2 is LQKENI in the germline V gene. V was cut by 6 bases and J by 4 bases, with 11 bases left in between.

The V and J genes are TRBV6-6 and TRBJ1-1; a weak D match, TRBD1 (5 bases). The CDR3 extends over 15 amino acids. Germline V CDR1 and CDR2: MNHNY, SVGAGI (reference sequence). The ends were cut back, 0 bases at V and 2 bases at J, with 10 bases in the middle. CDR3 DNA: TGTGCCAGCAGTTACTCCTGGCAGGGCAACACTGAAGCTTTCTTT. This gives the protein CASSYSWQGNTEAFF.

This clone was counted between two and nine times. This chain uses TRBV27 with TRBJ1-5; 7 bases align to TRBD1. The germline CDR1 and CDR2 sequences are MNHEY and SMNVEV (reference sequence). The CDR3 runs to 17 residues. Unmatched junction bases numbered 10, after V lost 5 bases and J lost 0 bases. CDR3 sequence: CASSPAGGIGSNQPQHF. The CDR3 coding sequence is TGTGCCAGCAGTCCCGCAGGGGGAATAGGTAGCAATCAGCCCCAGCATTTT.

This rearrangement joins TRBV7-9 to TRBJ2-7; D might be TRBD2 (5 bases). The ends were cut back, 5 bases at V and 5 bases at J, with 10 bases in the middle. The CDR3 is 12 residues long. Germline CDR1 SEHNR, CDR2 FQNEAQ (reference sequence). The CDR3 nucleotides are TGTGCCAGCAGCAAGACTAAGAACGAGCAGTACTTC. It is translated as CASSKTKNEQYF.